Listed below are T cell receptor beta chains from one sample, sequenced in a study of vaccination effects on CD4 cells after COVID-19. Libraries were prepared by immunoSEQ multiplex PCR; TCRdb keeps only in-frame clonotypes and omits some of them. The sample includes around 28,000 clones, 77% of them seen just once. Their recognized antigens are unknown. Sequenced here: CD4+ T cells from PBMCs cultured with HCoV-NL63 spike peptides, sampled before COVID-19 vaccination. Receptors were obtained from a human donor who had a prior SARS-CoV-2 infection. CDR3s include the opening cysteine and the closing phenylalanine or tryptophan. A D gene is named only where the DNA matches it firmly. For some rows the clone size is stated as once, few or many, or as a class when expanded; others skip it.

size: -; D: TRBD1; J: TRBJ1-1; V: TRBV5-4; CDR3: CASSRQTGMNTEAFF; DNA: TGTGCCAGCAGCCGGCAGACAGGGATGAACACTGAAGCTTTCTTT
size: -; D: -; J: TRBJ1-3; V: TRBV3-1/TRBV3-2; CDR3: CASSQAVVAGNTIYF; DNA: TGTGCCAGCAGCCAAGCCGTGGTGGCTGGAAACACCATATATTTT
size: -; D: -; J: TRBJ1-1; V: TRBV7-9; CDR3: CASSLFGSTEAFF; DNA: TGTGCCAGCAGCTTATTTGGGAGTACTGAAGCTTTCTTT
size: few; D: TRBD1; J: TRBJ1-1; V: TRBV2; CDR3: CASTANSFRGTEAFF; DNA: TGTGCCAGCACCGCAAATTCCTTCAGGGGGACTGAAGCTTTCTTT
size: -; D: -; J: TRBJ2-5; V: TRBV27; CDR3: CASSSDGLGSETQYF; DNA: TGTGCCAGCAGTTCGGACGGCTTGGGGAGTGAGACCCAGTACTTC
size: -; D: -; J: TRBJ1-1; V: TRBV3-1/TRBV3-2; CDR3: CASSQRRLNTEAFF; DNA: TGTGCCAGCAGCCAACGTCGTTTGAACACTGAAGCTTTCTTT
size: -; D: TRBD2; J: TRBJ2-7; V: TRBV5-1; CDR3: CASSFSTGTGSGGLAGGYEQYF; DNA: TGCGCCAGCAGCTTTTCGACAGGGACTGGGTCGGGCGGACTAGCGGGAGGGTACGAGCAGTACTTC
size: -; D: -; J: TRBJ2-1; V: TRBV11-2; CDR3: CATNGYNEQFF; DNA: TGTGCCACGAATGGTTACAATGAGCAGTTCTTC
size: -; D: -; J: TRBJ2-7; V: TRBV7-6; CDR3: CASSLAVGGSYEQYF; DNA: TGTGCCAGCAGCTTAGCTGTAGGGGGCTCCTACGAGCAGTACTTC
size: -; D: -; J: TRBJ2-3; V: TRBV20-1; CDR3: CSASRTDTQYF; DNA: TGCAGTGCTAGTCGCACAGATACGCAGTATTTT
size: once; D: TRBD1; J: TRBJ2-1; V: TRBV18; CDR3: CASSPRDRAIGEQFF; DNA: TGTGCCAGCTCACCCCGGGACAGGGCTATAGGGGAGCAGTTCTTC
size: few; D: -; J: TRBJ1-6; V: TRBV7-3; CDR3: CASSFDGYNSPLHF; DNA: TGTGCCAGCAGCTTTGACGGGTATAATTCACCCCTCCACTTT
size: -; D: -; J: TRBJ1-6; V: TRBV3-1/TRBV3-2; CDR3: CASSQGSNSPLHF; DNA: TGTGCCAGCAGCCAAGGGAGTAATTCACCCCTCCACTTT
size: -; D: TRBD1; J: TRBJ2-3; V: TRBV5-1; CDR3: CASSPSYRGSTDTQYF; DNA: TGCGCCAGCAGCCCCTCCTACAGGGGAAGCACAGATACGCAGTATTTT
size: -; D: -; J: TRBJ1-2; V: TRBV5-1; CDR3: CASSFTVSNGYTF; DNA: TGCGCCAGCAGCTTCACGGTTTCTAATGGCTACACCTTC
size: -; D: TRBD2; J: TRBJ2-5; V: TRBV6-5; CDR3: CASSYSLAGSKETQYF; DNA: TGTGCCAGCAGTTACTCTTTAGCGGGGAGCAAAGAGACCCAGTACTTC
size: -; D: TRBD1; J: TRBJ1-5; V: TRBV18; CDR3: CASSPFYPGQDSNQPQHF; DNA: TGTGCCAGCTCACCCTTTTATCCGGGACAGGATAGCAATCAGCCCCAGCATTTT
size: once; D: -; J: TRBJ1-5; V: TRBV7-2; CDR3: CASSLAVSGRNQPQHF; DNA: TGTGCCAGCAGTTTGGCTGTATCAGGGCGCAATCAGCCCCAGCATTTT
size: -; D: -; J: TRBJ2-3; V: TRBV20-1; CDR3: CSASRGPRGTDTQYF; DNA: TGCAGTGCTAGTCGCGGGCCGAGGGGCACAGATACGCAGTATTTT
size: -; D: -; J: TRBJ2-5; V: TRBV7-3; CDR3: CASSPGLGETQYF; DNA: TGTGCCAGCAGCCCTGGACTTGGGGAGACCCAGTACTTC
size: -; D: -; J: TRBJ1-2; V: TRBV9; CDR3: CASSVSAGDYGYTF; DNA: TGTGCCAGCAGCGTATCGGCGGGAGACTATGGCTACACCTTC
size: -; D: -; J: TRBJ2-6; V: TRBV6-2/TRBV6-3; CDR3: CASSYNSGANVLTF; DNA: TGTGCCAGCAGTTACAACTCTGGGGCCAACGTCCTGACTTTC